These T cell receptor beta chains were read from a single sample in a study of CD4 T cells in relation to SARS-CoV-2 and coronaviruses. Clones were sequenced by immunoSEQ multiplex PCR, and TCRdb holds only the in-frame ones, with some missing. The sample lists tens of thousands of clones; over 90% were seen once. The sample comprised naive CD4+ T cells from PBMCs. The origin of the receptors is a human donor in good health. Each CDR3 is given with its conserved first and last residue. Each record gives: J gene, clone size, V gene, D gene, CDR3 DNA, CDR3 protein. A D gene is named only where the DNA matches it firmly. Clone size is given for some rows only: seen once, a few or many times, or a class if the clone is expanded.

J gene: TRBJ2-3
clone size: .
V gene: TRBV7-3
D gene: .
CDR3 DNA: TGTGCCAGCAGCTTAACATTCGACAGCACAGATACGCAGTATTTT
CDR3 protein: CASSLTFDSTDTQYF

J gene: TRBJ2-5
clone size: .
V gene: TRBV28
D gene: TRBD1
CDR3 DNA: TGTGCCAGCAGTTTCCACAGGGGAGACCAAGAGACCCAGTACTTC
CDR3 protein: CASSFHRGDQETQYF

J gene: TRBJ2-7
clone size: .
V gene: TRBV28
D gene: .
CDR3 DNA: TGTGCCACATCAGGGAACTCCTACGAGCAGTACTTC
CDR3 protein: CATSGNSYEQYF

J gene: TRBJ2-3
clone size: once
V gene: TRBV7-2
D gene: .
CDR3 DNA: TGTGCCAGCAGCTCACAGGGGAGGTCAGATACGCAGTATTTT
CDR3 protein: CASSSQGRSDTQYF

J gene: TRBJ2-2
clone size: .
V gene: TRBV19
D gene: TRBD1
CDR3 DNA: TGTGCCAGTAGTATGGACAGGGAAGGCGGGGAGCTGTTTTTT
CDR3 protein: CASSMDREGGELFF

J gene: TRBJ1-2
clone size: .
V gene: TRBV5-1
D gene: TRBD1
CDR3 DNA: TGCGCCAGCAGCTTGTACTCGGGACAGGGGACTCAAGGCTACACCTTC
CDR3 protein: CASSLYSGQGTQGYTF

J gene: TRBJ2-3
clone size: .
V gene: TRBV30
D gene: TRBD2
CDR3 DNA: TGTGCCTGGGGGTCGGGAGGGAGGGATACGCAGTATTTT
CDR3 protein: CAWGSGGRDTQYF

J gene: TRBJ1-4
clone size: once
V gene: TRBV19
D gene: TRBD1
CDR3 DNA: TGTGCCAGTAGTCTGGAACAGGGGGCGGGGAATGAAAAACTGTTTTTT
CDR3 protein: CASSLEQGAGNEKLFF

J gene: TRBJ1-1
clone size: .
V gene: TRBV5-1
D gene: TRBD1
CDR3 DNA: TGCGCCAGCAGCCCGGGACAGATGAACACTGAAGCTTTCTTT
CDR3 protein: CASSPGQMNTEAFF

J gene: TRBJ2-7
clone size: few
V gene: TRBV18
D gene: .
CDR3 DNA: TGTGCCAGCTCACCACAGAGCCTCTACGAGCAGTACTTC
CDR3 protein: CASSPQSLYEQYF

J gene: TRBJ2-7
clone size: .
V gene: TRBV6-4
D gene: .
CDR3 DNA: TGTGCCAGCAGTGCTCTCCTGGCCTACTCCTACGAGCAGTACTTC
CDR3 protein: CASSALLAYSYEQYF

J gene: TRBJ1-5
clone size: once
V gene: TRBV28
D gene: .
CDR3 DNA: TGTGCCAGCAGTTTGTCCTACAGCGGCGCGCCCCAGCATTTT
CDR3 protein: CASSLSYSGAPQHF

J gene: TRBJ2-7
clone size: .
V gene: TRBV5-4
D gene: TRBD1
CDR3 DNA: TGTGCCAGCAGCAGGACAGGGGGCTATTTGTCCTACGAGCAGTACTTC
CDR3 protein: CASSRTGGYLSYEQYF

J gene: TRBJ1-1
clone size: .
V gene: TRBV10-3
D gene: TRBD1
CDR3 DNA: TGTGCCATCAGTGGGGCTTCGGAAACAGGGGCCATCGTGAACACTGAAGCTTTCTTT
CDR3 protein: CAISGASETGAIVNTEAFF

J gene: TRBJ2-2
clone size: .
V gene: TRBV12-2
D gene: .
CDR3 DNA: TGTGCAAGTCGTCTGGCGGGGCCCGGGGAGCTGTTTTTT
CDR3 protein: CASRLAGPGELFF

J gene: TRBJ2-3
clone size: .
V gene: TRBV5-1
D gene: TRBD2
CDR3 DNA: TGCGCCAGCAGCTCGAGCGGGAGGCTCCTCTACACAGATACGCAGTATTTT
CDR3 protein: CASSSSGRLLYTDTQYF

J gene: TRBJ2-3
clone size: .
V gene: TRBV5-8
D gene: .
CDR3 DNA: TGTGCCAGCAGCCGAGGGAAGTCGGGATATGCAGATACGCAGTATTTT
CDR3 protein: CASSRGKSGYADTQYF

J gene: TRBJ1-4
clone size: .
V gene: TRBV9
D gene: TRBD1
CDR3 DNA: TGTGCCAGCAGCAACGGACAGGTTGGGAGTGAAAAACTGTTTTTT
CDR3 protein: CASSNGQVGSEKLFF

J gene: TRBJ1-4
clone size: once
V gene: TRBV7-2
D gene: TRBD1
CDR3 DNA: TGTGCCAGCAGCTCCTTCGGACAGGGAGGTGAAAAACTGTTTTTT
CDR3 protein: CASSSFGQGGEKLFF

J gene: TRBJ2-3
clone size: .
V gene: TRBV3-1/TRBV3-2
D gene: .
CDR3 DNA: TGTGCCAGCAGCCAAGTTCTAGTAGGAAGCACAGATACGCAGTATTTT
CDR3 protein: CASSQVLVGSTDTQYF

J gene: TRBJ2-7
clone size: few
V gene: TRBV11-2
D gene: .
CDR3 DNA: TGTGCCAGCAGCTCCGCCTACGAGCAGTACTTC
CDR3 protein: CASSSAYEQYF

J gene: TRBJ1-6
clone size: .
V gene: TRBV6-5
D gene: TRBD1
CDR3 DNA: TGTGCCAGCAGCCGACGACAGGGGGCAGGGACACCCCTCCACTTT
CDR3 protein: CASSRRQGAGTPLHF

J gene: TRBJ1-5
clone size: .
V gene: TRBV2
D gene: .
CDR3 DNA: TGTGCCAGCACCGAAGAGCACGGGAATCAGCCCCAGCATTTT
CDR3 protein: CASTEEHGNQPQHF

J gene: TRBJ2-7
clone size: .
V gene: TRBV19
D gene: TRBD2
CDR3 DNA: TGTGCCAGTAGTACTAGCGGTCCTTCCTACGAGCAGTACTTC
CDR3 protein: CASSTSGPSYEQYF

J gene: TRBJ1-5
clone size: .
V gene: TRBV5-1
D gene: .
CDR3 DNA: TGCGCCAGCAGCTTGGCCGGGTCTGGTCAGCCCCAGCATTTT
CDR3 protein: CASSLAGSGQPQHF

J gene: TRBJ1-5
clone size: .
V gene: TRBV27
D gene: .
CDR3 DNA: TGTGCCAGCAGAGATCGGACGGAACCGAATCAGCCCCAGCATTTT
CDR3 protein: CASRDRTEPNQPQHF

J gene: TRBJ1-3
clone size: .
V gene: TRBV4-1
D gene: .
CDR3 DNA: TGCGCCAGCAGCCAAAGTACAAGCTCTGGAAACACCATATATTTT
CDR3 protein: CASSQSTSSGNTIYF

J gene: TRBJ2-7
clone size: .
V gene: TRBV19
D gene: .
CDR3 DNA: TGTGCCAGTAGTCCCCACAGGGCAACCTACGAGCAGTACTTC
CDR3 protein: CASSPHRATYEQYF

J gene: TRBJ1-2
clone size: few
V gene: TRBV30
D gene: .
CDR3 DNA: TGTGCCTGGATTCGCCTGTATGGCTACACCTTC
CDR3 protein: CAWIRLYGYTF

J gene: TRBJ2-7
clone size: .
V gene: TRBV28
D gene: .
CDR3 DNA: TGTGCCAGGACAGGCCGGTACTTC
CDR3 protein: CARTGRYF

J gene: TRBJ1-1
clone size: once
V gene: TRBV5-1
D gene: TRBD1
CDR3 DNA: TGCGCCAGCAGCCCGGGACAGTTTAACACTGAAGCTTTCTTT
CDR3 protein: CASSPGQFNTEAFF

J gene: TRBJ2-3
clone size: .
V gene: TRBV6-5
D gene: TRBD2
CDR3 DNA: TGTGCCAGCAGGAGACTAGCGGGGAAGACAGATACGCAGTATTTT
CDR3 protein: CASRRLAGKTDTQYF

J gene: TRBJ2-7
clone size: .
V gene: TRBV7-9
D gene: TRBD2
CDR3 DNA: TGTGCCAGCGGCATGCGGGGGAACTACGAGCAGTACTTC
CDR3 protein: CASGMRGNYEQYF

J gene: TRBJ2-1
clone size: .
V gene: TRBV5-4
D gene: .
CDR3 DNA: TGTGCCAGCAGCTCGGACAGAAATGAGCAGTTCTTC
CDR3 protein: CASSSDRNEQFF

J gene: TRBJ2-1
clone size: .
V gene: TRBV28
D gene: TRBD1
CDR3 DNA: TGTGCCAGCAGTCCCGGGGGACAGGGCTCCTACAATGAGCAGTTCTTC
CDR3 protein: CASSPGGQGSYNEQFF

J gene: TRBJ1-2
clone size: few
V gene: TRBV29-1
D gene: .
CDR3 DNA: TGCAGCGTAGAGGCTTATGATGGCTACACCTTC
CDR3 protein: CSVEAYDGYTF

J gene: TRBJ2-3
clone size: .
V gene: TRBV19
D gene: TRBD1
CDR3 DNA: TGTGCCAGTGCTGGAGGGACAGGGTCAGATACGCAGTATTTT
CDR3 protein: CASAGGTGSDTQYF

J gene: TRBJ2-7
clone size: .
V gene: TRBV10-1
D gene: .
CDR3 DNA: TGCGCCAGCAGTGACTGGAACTACGAGCAGTACTTC
CDR3 protein: CASSDWNYEQYF

J gene: TRBJ1-5
clone size: .
V gene: TRBV5-1
D gene: .
CDR3 DNA: TGCGCCAGCAGCTTGGTGGGGACGGAAGGCCAGCCCCAGCATTTT
CDR3 protein: CASSLVGTEGQPQHF

J gene: TRBJ2-3
clone size: .
V gene: TRBV20-1
D gene: .
CDR3 DNA: TGCAGTGCTAGTGAAACTAGCACAGATACGCAGTATTTT
CDR3 protein: CSASETSTDTQYF

J gene: TRBJ2-3
clone size: .
V gene: TRBV5-4
D gene: .
CDR3 DNA: TGTGCCAGCAGCTTGTGGACCACTAGCACAGATACGCAGTATTTT
CDR3 protein: CASSLWTTSTDTQYF

J gene: TRBJ2-2
clone size: .
V gene: TRBV5-1
D gene: .
CDR3 DNA: TGCGCCAGCAGCCCTGAAGGGGTCCGGGACACCGGGGAGCTGTTTTTT
CDR3 protein: CASSPEGVRDTGELFF

J gene: TRBJ1-2
clone size: .
V gene: TRBV3-1/TRBV3-2
D gene: .
CDR3 DNA: TGTGCCAGCAGCCCCTTCTCCGGGGGGGCGCCTGGCTACACCTTC
CDR3 protein: CASSPFSGGAPGYTF

J gene: TRBJ2-7
clone size: .
V gene: TRBV6-5
D gene: .
CDR3 DNA: TGTGCCAGCACAGACCTAGCCCATCCGTCGGGAGAGCAGTACTTC
CDR3 protein: CASTDLAHPSGEQYF

J gene: TRBJ1-2
clone size: .
V gene: TRBV9
D gene: .
CDR3 DNA: TGTGCCAGCAGCCCCCTGGGAGAGGACTATGGCTACACCTTC
CDR3 protein: CASSPLGEDYGYTF

J gene: TRBJ1-2
clone size: .
V gene: TRBV6-1
D gene: .
CDR3 DNA: TGTGCCAGCAGTGAATCTTCTAACTATGGCTACACCTTC
CDR3 protein: CASSESSNYGYTF

J gene: TRBJ2-3
clone size: .
V gene: TRBV24-1
D gene: .
CDR3 DNA: TGTGCCACCAGTGAGGAGGCTCTAGACAGTTTAAGCACAGATACGCAGTATTTT
CDR3 protein: CATSEEALDSLSTDTQYF

J gene: TRBJ1-2
clone size: .
V gene: TRBV13
D gene: TRBD1
CDR3 DNA: TGTGCCAGCAGCTTCCTGGACAGGGACAACTATGGCTACACCTTC
CDR3 protein: CASSFLDRDNYGYTF

J gene: TRBJ2-5
clone size: .
V gene: TRBV5-4
D gene: TRBD1
CDR3 DNA: TGTGCCAGCAGCTTGACGACAGGGGTAGGAGAGACCCAGTACTTC
CDR3 protein: CASSLTTGVGETQYF

J gene: TRBJ2-7
clone size: .
V gene: TRBV5-1
D gene: TRBD1
CDR3 DNA: TGCGCCAGCAGCTCGATGGACAGGGAAGACTCCTACGAGCAGTACTTC
CDR3 protein: CASSSMDREDSYEQYF

J gene: TRBJ1-2
clone size: .
V gene: TRBV10-3
D gene: TRBD1
CDR3 DNA: TGTGCCATCAGTGAGTCGACAGGGGTCACTAACTATGGCTACACCTTC
CDR3 protein: CAISESTGVTNYGYTF

J gene: TRBJ2-5
clone size: .
V gene: TRBV9
D gene: .
CDR3 DNA: TGTGCCAGCAGCGTAGGCCAGCTACAAGAGACCCAGTACTTC
CDR3 protein: CASSVGQLQETQYF

J gene: TRBJ1-2
clone size: .
V gene: TRBV5-1
D gene: .
CDR3 DNA: TGCGCCAGCAGCTTGGTCGCGGGGGCTAACTATGGCTACACCTTC
CDR3 protein: CASSLVAGANYGYTF

J gene: TRBJ1-5
clone size: .
V gene: TRBV6-5
D gene: .
CDR3 DNA: TGTGCCAGCAGAGCACAACAGGGAGGGGGTCAGCCCCAGCATTTT
CDR3 protein: CASRAQQGGGQPQHF